This T cell receptor (beta chain) was found in a study of blood T cell repertoires in COVID-19 (dated by TCRdb to the early 2020s). In the study overall: The collaborator samples originated in the United States, Italy and Spain and spanned the acute and convalescent phases of COVID-19. The samples were drawn from two sources: the first 160 participants of the ongoing ImmuneRACE study, and 950 to 1,500 subjects contributed by 6 global collaborators. The dataset comprised deeply sampled blood TCRbeta repertoires from subjects exposed to, actively infected with, or recovered from COVID-19. Where HLA class I and class II types were available, the types were taken from metadata supplied by the sample provider, not from assay-based typing. The sample metadata nearly always contained a de-identified subject ID, COVID-19 status, age in years and sex. The material from the prospective study consisted of cDNA or gDNA derived from T cells, B-cell-depleted T cells, or PBMCs. The repertoires were released in a freely available public database intended as a resource for research on the immune response to SARS-CoV-2. Summary of the overall study and its limitations: Clinical and demographic metadata were provided uncurated, with the amount varying by source and participant.

The immunoSEQ Assay, a bias-controlled multiplex PCR, was used to amplify TCRbeta CDR3 regions from genomic DNA. The study's processing was this. The number of nucleated cells in each sample was estimated from the amplification of reference gene primers within the assay. To quantify the absolute abundance of each unique TCRbeta CDR3 rearrangement, sequence reads were collapsed and filtered. For each sample, productive Simpson clonality was calculated by taking the square root of Simpson's diversity index across productive rearrangements. Held by TCRdb, this immuneACCESS table contains in-frame sequences only and omits some clones. Under half of the omission traces to an unresolved V gene where checked; the cause of the rest is unknown. That table supplies the V and J calls and clone size; D and trimming were determined from the DNA. The sample records 20,000 to 25,000 clones, roughly 90% of which are singletons. Of the sample, about a sixth falls within the top ten clones.

Whole blood was collected in K2EDTA tubes by collaborating institutions according to the institutions' own protocols. Collaborator samples were shipped for TCRbeta analysis as frozen whole blood, isolated PBMCs, or DNA extracted from either sample type. Taken from cysteine to phenylalanine, the CDR3 has 16 residues. The DNA shown is the 48-base CDR3, in frame from base 1. As encoded in the germline V gene, CDR1 is KGHSH while CDR2 is LQKENI. The germline ends are 13 bases apart after V is trimmed by 0 bases and J by 4 bases. This clone has only one observation. What this receptor recognizes is not known. No base qualities exist here, and no much larger clone lies one base off it.

The clonotype comes from a human donor in a cohort sampled during active COVID-19. The sequencing input was peripheral blood. The chain is made from TRBV18 and TRBJ1-5, with a tentative D gene TRBD1 over 6 matching bases. The sequence in DNA is TGTGCCAGCTCACCACCATCTGGGGGCGCGAATCAGCCCCAGCATTTT. It translates to CASSPPSGGANQPQHF.